This T cell receptor beta chain was identified in a study of spatial heterogeneity in lung cancer. Study overall: Beta-chain sequences consistently outnumbered alpha-chain sequences in detection.

Germline CDR1 and CDR2: MNHEY and SVGAGI. The CDR3 has 13 amino acids. V was pared by 2 bases and J by 3 bases, with 8 bases between. The time point denotes: sample taken at primary tumor resection. No cell sorting; template was whole RNA from tumor, lung tissue or PBMC. The donors were 72 patients with non-small cell lung cancer that was early-stage and untreated. This clonotype was observed a few times. Unique molecular identifiers, one per molecule, were present on every TCR cDNA molecule. TCRdb reprocessed the 5' RACE reads with MiXCR, giving one entry per CDR3 protein. Of about 38,000 distinct CDR3 sequences in the sample, approximately 7.5% were seen once.

V is TRBV6-5 and J is TRBJ2-7; possible D gene TRBD1, 6 bases. This TCR was recovered from a male donor with early-stage non-small cell lung cancer. The sample consisted of PBMCs, taken at surgery. The DNA of the CDR3 is TGTGCCAGCAGTTACATAGGGGGCTACGAGCAGTACTTC. Translating it yields CASSYIGGYEQYF.